This T cell receptor (beta chain) came from a study of T cells after yellow fever vaccination (dated by TCRdb to the late 2010s). For context, the study as a whole: Libraries from fractions with low cell numbers were prepared with the SMART-Seq v4 Ultra Low Input RNA kit. Bulk TCR alpha and beta repertoires were sequenced longitudinally to track T-cell clones before and after primary and booster YFV17D yellow fever vaccination. The cohort comprised two healthy male donors, one aged 18 to 30 and one aged 30 to 40 years. Bulk PBMC replicates and cell subsets were isolated from blood drawn at multiple timepoints before and after both primary and secondary immunization.

This clonotype came up many times. This receptor's antigen is unknown. Base qualities were left out, and no much larger clone turns up one base away. TCRdb lists the instrument as Illumina NovaSeq 6000. TCR cDNA was made using 5'RACE template switching, a step that added a universal primer site and unique molecular identifiers. Priming of cDNA synthesis was performed from both the TCR alpha and TCR beta constant segments. Library amplification involved two PCR steps, and the second step added sample barcodes and sequencing adapters. Sequencing of libraries was performed on Illumina HiSeq 2500 (2x100 bp) or NovaSeq (2x150 bp). For the original study's pipeline: Reads were demultiplexed and collapsed into UMI consensus sequences with MIGEC, and V(D)J alignment was performed with MiXCR. Using edgeR on replicate PBMC samples, clonotypes were called vaccine-responding if FDR was below 0.01 and the log2 fold change was above 5 up to day 15. Each bulk clonotype was labeled CD4 or CD8 based on which sequenced repertoire, CD4 or CD8, contained the clonotype at higher abundance. TCRdb trimmed public reads at Q25 via fastp, called clones via MiXCR and kept in-frame beta chains. Rows are unified per CDR3 protein, each entry keeping the most common DNA and genes. For this entry, the V and J calls and clone size follow TCRdb and not the study's own pipeline. This sample holds about 220,000 distinct CDR3 sequences; less than 3.5% were observed only once. About 3.3% of the sample is in the top ten clones.

Here is what the overall study found, with its caveats: Because only a couple of donors were included in the study, the extent to which the findings can be generalized is limited. Computational filtering was needed because FACS-sorted repertoires could contain abundant contaminating clonotypes from the bulk population. Compared with the primary T-cell response, the secondary T-cell response was faster but weaker, reaching its peak on day 5 rather than on day 15. After the booster, most clones that had expanded after primary vaccination were detected again (almost 97% of CD4 and 70% to 90% of CD8), suggesting broad maintenance of memory. A small share of clonotypes was detected in both CD4 and CD8 compartments, with the overlap likely arising from convergent recombination.

The CDR3 runs 17 amino acids, cysteine and phenylalanine included. The kept DNA is CDR3 alone, 51 bases in frame from the first base. For CDR1 and CDR2, the germline V gene lists SGHDT and YYEEEE. V is pruned by 4 bases and J by 0 bases, leaving 7 bases of the junction without a gene match. Reading the label with the study, this specimen's treatment or condition is: live attenuated yellow fever vaccine strain. A standard Ficoll-Paque protocol was used to isolate PBMCs from peripheral blood. CD4 and CD8 T-cell fractions were isolated with Dynabeads CD4 and CD8 positive selection kits. TriZol was used to extract RNA from bulk PBMCs, from CD4 and CD8 fractions, and from dextramer-positive and dextramer-negative fractions.

The input for sequencing was CD4+ T cells sorted from PBMCs, taken 10 days after the yellow fever booster vaccination. The rearranged chain carries TRBV5-6 and TRBJ2-2, and 9 junctional nucleotides match TRBD1. The TCR sequence derives from a man between 18 and 29 years old who received the YFV17D yellow fever vaccine. The sequenced DNA is TGTGCCAGCAGCCTGACAGGGGGAGGCCCGAACACCGGGGAGCTGTTTTTT. This sequence encodes CASSLTGGGPNTGELFF.